The sequence of this TCR beta chain was determined in a study of cytomegalovirus exposure and HLA in healthy donors. Findings of the study overall: V- and J-gene trimming of TCR beta was linked (in a later analysis) to a missense DCLRE1C variant.

This clone appeared once. The target antigen is unknown. Primers included in the PCR were 60 Vbeta and 13 Jbeta primers. Generated by immunoSEQ multiplex PCR, the TCRdb table keeps only in-frame clones and is missing some. The repertoire holds 150,000 to 160,000 clones, with over 70% as singletons. Looked up from germline, CDR1 is GTSNPN and CDR2 is SVGIG (reference sequence). V shed 4 bases, J shed 10 bases, and the junction held 8 bases outside the gene matches. This CDR3 is built from 14 residues. The sequence was collected from a young man in good health and CMV-seronegative. This rearrangement joins TRBV30 to TRBJ1-6; 9 bases agree with TRBD1. The source material was PBMCs. In DNA form, the CDR3 reads TGTGCCTGGACCTCCGGGACAGGGCAGTCACCCCTCCACTTT. This encodes CAWTSGTGQSPLHF.